This T cell receptor (beta chain) was sequenced during a study of T-cell memory formation after mild COVID-19. The germline V gene encodes CDR1 SGHVS and CDR2 FQNEAQ. The V end lost 3 bases, the J end lost 0 bases, and 8 bases lay between the germline ends. The CDR3 is 15 amino acids. TCRdb independently ran MiXCR on the 5' RACE reads; one entry per CDR3 protein. The sample includes fewer than 550,000 distinct CDR3 sequences, around 20% of them seen just once. Note on this clonotype: Its antigen is not identified.

Study findings and constraints: Second-wave clones with a day 37 peak had unconfirmed SARS-CoV-2 specificity.

The source material was PBMCs or a T cell subset sorted from them (not recorded which). The receptor's source is an adult woman who had mild COVID-19 (a few samples of this study predate the infection). Cell type and time point are not known. The V and J genes are TRBV7-8 and TRBJ1-4; D gene uncertain. The CDR3 loop reads CASSFFLTTNEKLFF. The CDR3 region has the DNA TGTGCCAGCAGCTTTTTCCTGACAACTAATGAAAAACTGTTTTTT.